This TCR beta chain stems from a study of cytomegalovirus exposure and HLA in healthy donors. In the study overall: Genotyping of roughly 400 donors showed that 80% to 85% belonged to the Caucasian-associated ancestry cluster. Study observations and caveats: An analysis was carried out later, and it reportedly showed fewer N-insertions in an Asian-associated ancestry cluster than the 666-donor mean. Segments of the TCR beta V type were, in most cases, productive about 87% or about 30% of the time in an earlier analysis. Per a later analysis, HLA-associated TCR beta chains showed more clonal expansion than other, equally common TCR beta chains.

Vbeta (60) and Jbeta (13) primers were used in the PCR. Sequencing was performed with immunoSEQ multiplex PCR; in TCRdb, only in-frame clones are kept and a portion is missing. The sample contains roughly 100,000 clones, approximately 79% of which appear only once. This clone has a handful of counts. Its antigen remains unidentified. This sequence was found in a middle-aged man in good health and CMV-seropositive. Source material: PBMCs.

CDR3 nucleotides: TGTGCCAGCAGTAGGGGTAACTACGAGCAGTACTTC. It specifies CASSRGNYEQYF. This sequence joins TRBV28 and TRBJ2-7; a weak D match, TRBD1 (5 bases). Germline CDR1 MDHEN, CDR2 SYDVKM. The V end was cut by 5 bases, the J end by 3 bases, with 8 bases between. This CDR3 spans 12 amino acids. Using reference TRBV28 and TRBJ2-7 for the parts outside the CDR3, the full variable domain is DVKVTQSSRYLVKRTGEKVFLECVQDMDHENMFWYRQDPGLGLRLIYFSYDVKMKEKGDIPEGYSVSREKKERFSLILESASTNQTSMYLCASSRGNYEQYFGPGTRLTVT.